The next 32 T cell receptor beta chains were all read from a single sample in a study of blood T cell repertoires in COVID-19. Assay: immunoSEQ multiplex PCR; the TCRdb copy retains only in-frame clones and omits some. This table has some 220,000 clones, 92% appearing once. Sequencing was performed on peripheral blood. The source of these receptors is a man younger than 40 with COVID-19, enrolled during active disease.

The CDR3 protein is CASSPPNSQETQYF. Here the CDR3 DNA reads TGTGCCAGCTCACCACCGAACAGCCAAGAGACCCAGTACTTC. The chain couples TRBV18 to TRBJ2-5; D gene uncertain. The CDR3 runs 14 residues. The germline CDR1 and CDR2 sequences are KGHSH and LQKENI. Between the trimmed V and J ends, which lost 0 bases and 1 base, there was a span of 6 bases.

The chain links TRBV12-1 to TRBJ1-3; the table's D call, TRBD1, was not checked against the DNA. TRBV12-1 is a documented pseudogene. This CDR3 region has 15 residues. CDR3 in amino acids: CASSGGTASGNTIYF. In DNA form, the CDR3 reads TGTGCCAGCAGCGGGGGGACAGCCTCTGGAAACACCATATATTTT.

This chain joins TRBV5-4 and TRBJ2-7; TRBD2 matches at 7 bases. The CDR3 extends over 16 amino acids. After removal of 0 bases from V and 0 bases from J, the junction contained 6 bases not matched to a gene. CDR1 SGHNT and CDR2 YYREEE come from the germline V gene (reference sequence). CDR3 nucleotides: TGTGCCAGCAGCTTGGCGCCTAGCGGACCCTCCTACGAGCAGTACTTC. Encoded protein: CASSLAPSGPSYEQYF.

V and J are TRBV6-2 or TRBV6-3 and TRBJ2-2; weak D call: TRBD2 (6 bases). The CDR3 is 16 amino acids. Germline V lookup: CDR1 MNHEY, CDR2 SVGEGT. V lost 6 bases and J lost 4, with 18 bases in between. The CDR3 DNA sequence: TGTGCCAGCAGCCGAACGGTCCAACTAGCCACCGGGGAGCTGTTTTTT. This encodes CASSRTVQLATGELFF.

This clone was seen a few times. The V call is TRBV9, the J call TRBJ1-2, with TRBD1 identical over 10 bases. CDR3 size: 14 residues. J lost 4 bases, V lost 3 bases, and 3 bases had no gene match. Germline assignment: CDR1 SGDLS and CDR2 YYNGEE. The CDR3: CASSGGQGSYGYTF. The DNA of the CDR3 is TGTGCCAGCAGCGGGGGACAGGGGAGCTATGGCTACACCTTC.

In this sample, this clone turned up once. CDR3 amino acids: CATSRVRAADTQYF. The CDR3 region has the DNA TGTGCCACCAGCAGAGTCAGGGCGGCAGATACGCAGTATTTT. The rearrangement uses TRBV15 and TRBJ2-3, with D possibly being TRBD1 (5 bases). Germline assignment: CDR1 LNHNV and CDR2 YYDKDF (reference sequence). The CDR3 loop spans 14 amino acids. V was clipped by 1 base and J by 4 bases, with 9 bases between them.

The chain is built from TRBV6-1 and TRBJ1-1, with D uncertain. Germline CDR1 reads MNHNS; CDR2 reads SASEGT. V was pared by 1 base and J by 5 bases, with 8 bases between. The length of the CDR3 is 13 residues. The CDR3 loop reads CASSEEVRTEAFF. The DNA for the CDR3 is TGTGCCAGCAGTGAAGAGGTGAGGACTGAAGCTTTCTTT.

V is TRBV24-1 and J is TRBJ2-2, with a tentative D call TRBD1 (6 bases). Germline V lookup: CDR1 KGHDR, CDR2 SFDVKD. V lost 4 bases, J lost 1 base, and 12 bases lay in between. The CDR3 covers 16 residues. The CDR3 spells CATSDRSTGNTGELFF. For the CDR3, the DNA is TGTGCCACCAGTGACCGCTCGACAGGGAACACCGGGGAGCTGTTTTTT.

V gene TRBV18 combines with J gene TRBJ2-2, with D maybe TRBD2 (6 bases). Germline-derived CDR1 and CDR2 are KGHSH and LQKENI. The CDR3 is 15 amino acids. V was pared by 2 bases and J by 5 bases, with 12 bases between. The CDR3 protein is CASSPFSGVTGELFF. CDR3 DNA: TGTGCCAGCTCACCATTTTCGGGGGTTACCGGGGAGCTGTTTTTT.

The chain is built from TRBV2 and TRBJ1-3, with no clear D. The ends were cut back, 1 base at V and 0 bases at J, with 7 bases in the middle. CDR1 and CDR2 (germline): SNHLY, FYNNEI. The CDR3 length is 15 residues. The CDR3 nucleotides are TGTGCCAGCAGTGAAGAAAGGAGCTCTGGAAACACCATATATTTT. Protein: CASSEERSSGNTIYF.

The V gene is TRBV5-4, the J gene TRBJ2-7; D is possibly TRBD1 (6 bases). The CDR3 runs 14 residues. Germline CDR1 and CDR2: SGHNT and YYREEE (reference sequence). Deletions cut 2 bases from V and 1 base from J, with 10 bases between. CDR3 protein: CASSLSGTSYEQYF. For the CDR3, the DNA is TGTGCCAGCAGCTTATCCGGGACATCCTACGAGCAGTACTTC.

J is TRBJ2-5 and V is TRBV29-1; D is unresolved. Germline values: CDR1 SQVTM, CDR2 ANQGSEA. This CDR3 is built from 10 residues. V lost 7 bases and J lost 5, with 8 bases in between. This chain's CDR3 is CSAERETQYF. The DNA of the CDR3 is TGCAGCGCCGAGAGGGAGACCCAGTACTTC.

This clone was recorded once. The chain joins TRBV12-3 or TRBV12-4 to TRBJ1-1, with D unresolved. Deletions cut 6 bases from V and 0 bases from J, with 8 bases between. This CDR3 has 13 amino acids. The CDR3 protein is CASRYLMNTEAFF. In DNA form, the CDR3 reads TGTGCCAGCAGATACTTAATGAACACTGAAGCTTTCTTT.

V gene TRBV7-3 combines with J gene TRBJ2-7; 7 nucleotides agree with TRBD2. Germline CDR1 is SGHTA and CDR2 is FQGTGA. J was trimmed by 7 bases and V by 5 bases; bases with no gene match: 5. This CDR3 contains 12 residues. CDR3 bases: TGTGCCAGCAGCCCCCAGGGAGGGGAGCAGTACTTC. The encoded protein is CASSPQGGEQYF.

V usage is TRBV27 and J usage is TRBJ2-5; 8 bases align to TRBD2. This CDR3 is 14 amino acids long. CDR1 and CDR2 (germline): MNHEY, SMNVEV (reference sequence). Unmatched junction bases numbered 7, after V lost 10 bases and J lost 0 bases. DNA for the CDR3: TGTGCCACCCGGGAGGGGGGGTACCAAGAGACCCAGTACTTC. This gives the protein CATREGGYQETQYF.

The chain joins TRBV6-5 to TRBJ1-2, with D perhaps matching TRBD1 (6 bases). CDR3 size: 14 residues. V was clipped by 0 bases and J by 8 bases, with 13 bases between them. Germline V CDR1 and CDR2: MNHEY, SVGAGI. CDR3 nucleotide sequence: TGTGCCAGCAGTTACTCATCCCAGGGGCCCGGCTACACCTTC. This translates into CASSYSSQGPGYTF.

V usage is TRBV2 and J usage is TRBJ1-2, with TRBD1 matching over 7 bases. Per germline, CDR1 SNHLY and CDR2 FYNNEI. The ends lost 7 bases at V and 7 bases at J; junction bases unmatched: 3. The CDR3 has 11 amino acids. CDR3 amino acids: CASTDRAGYTF. DNA for the CDR3: TGTGCCAGCACCGACAGGGCTGGCTACACCTTC.

CDR3 amino acids: CASSPRTTEGEKLFF. CDR3 sequence (DNA): TGTGCCAGCAGCCCAAGGACTACGGAGGGTGAAAAACTGTTTTTT. The V call is TRBV13, the J call TRBJ1-4; D is unresolved. This CDR3 has 15 residues. The germline CDR1 and CDR2 sequences are PRHDT and FYEKMQ (reference sequence). V was shortened by 5 bases and J by 7 bases, with 17 bases between the two germline ends.

This chain uses TRBV18 with TRBJ1-5, with 10 bases fitting TRBD1. V shed 2 bases and J 4 bases; nucleotides not matched to a gene: 2. Germline loops: CDR1 KGHSH, CDR2 LQKENI. This CDR3 has 15 residues. Here the CDR3 reads CASSPSGQGNQPQHF. In DNA form, the CDR3 reads TGTGCCAGCTCACCATCGGGACAGGGGAATCAGCCCCAGCATTTT. Combining the CDR3 with reference TRBV18 and TRBJ1-5 gives the whole variable domain NAGVMQNPRHLVRRRGQEARLRCSPMKGHSHVYWYRQLPEEGLKFMVYLQKENIIDESGMPKERFSAEFPKEGPSILRIQQVVRGDSAAYFCASSPSGQGNQPQHFGDGTRLSIL.

V usage is TRBV6-5 and J usage is TRBJ1-5, with D uncertain. This CDR3 region has 15 residues. Between the trimmed V and J ends, which lost 0 bases and 3 bases, there was a span of 9 bases. CDR1 and CDR2 from the germline V gene are MNHEY and SVGAGI. Here the CDR3 DNA reads TGTGCCAGCAGTTACTCCTACCAACTCAATCAGCCCCAGCATTTT. Its translation: CASSYSYQLNQPQHF.

This sequence joins TRBV10-3 and TRBJ2-7; no firm D call. Germline V lookup: CDR1 ENHRY, CDR2 SYGVKD. Between the trimmed V and J ends, which lost 4 bases and 2 bases, there was a span of 9 bases. The CDR3 has 13 residues. This CDR3 reads CAISVGETYEQYF. The CDR3 DNA reads as TGTGCCATCAGTGTTGGAGAAACCTACGAGCAGTACTTC.

In DNA, the CDR3 is TGTGCCAGCAGTACTCGACACGTCAGAGCCTACAATGAGCAGTTCTTC. It translates to CASSTRHVRAYNEQFF. The rearrangement links TRBV2 to TRBJ2-1, with D unresolved. The CDR3 contains 16 residues. From germline, CDR1 is SNHLY and CDR2 FYNNEI. Trimming shortened V by 5 bases and J by 2 bases, and 16 bases separated the two germline ends.

The chain is built from TRBV2 and TRBJ1-4; no clear D. Deletions cut 2 bases from V and 8 bases from J, with 15 bases between. Germline V gene data show CDR1 as SNHLY and CDR2 as FYNNEI. The CDR3 consists of 15 residues. The CDR3 coding sequence is TGTGCCAGCAGTGAACGCGGACTGCGAGGGGAAAAACTGTTTTTT. This translates into CASSERGLRGEKLFF.

V usage is TRBV4-1 and J usage is TRBJ1-3; 9 bases map to TRBD1. Trimming cost V 1 base and J 3 bases; bases outside gene matches: 4. Germline lookup yields CDR1 MGHRA and CDR2 YSYEKL. The CDR3 is 16 amino acids. CDR3 DNA sequence: TGCGCCAGCAGCCAAGCAACAGGGGGCGGTGGAAACACCATATATTTT. It specifies CASSQATGGGGNTIYF.

The chain links TRBV4-1 to TRBJ2-7; D is perhaps TRBD1 (6 bases). The CDR3 extends over 17 amino acids. In germline, CDR1 is MGHRA, CDR2 YSYEKL. Trimming removed 2 bases from V and 2 bases from J, with 19 bases in between. CDR3 in DNA: TGCGCCAGCAGCCAATCTTTCCTGGGGGACAAAACCTACGAGCAGTACTTC. Protein sequence: CASSQSFLGDKTYEQYF.

The chain has TRBV19 and TRBJ2-1, with D possibly matching TRBD2 (7 bases). Germline V gives CDR1 LNHDA, CDR2 SQIVND (reference sequence). The CDR3 runs 16 residues. Trimming took off 3 bases at V and 0 bases at J, with 12 bases between the two ends. The CDR3 spells CASSIGGARSYNEQFF. CDR3 nucleotide sequence: TGTGCCAGTAGTATTGGGGGGGCCCGCTCCTACAATGAGCAGTTCTTC.

V is TRBV4-2 and J is TRBJ1-3; 7 bases match TRBD1. CDR3 length: 15 amino acids. Trimming at V came to 6 bases and at J to 3 bases, leaving 8 bases not matched to a gene. The germline V gene has CDR1 LGHNA and CDR2 YNFKEQ. The DNA for the CDR3 is TGTGCCAGCAGTCCAGACAGGGATGGTGGAAACACCATATATTTT. It encodes CASSPDRDGGNTIYF.

The chain couples TRBV5-4 to TRBJ2-3, with TRBD2 as a possible D gene (5 bases). This CDR3 has 14 amino acids. Germline V gene lookup returns CDR1 SGHNT and CDR2 YYREEE (reference sequence). V was trimmed by 6 bases and J by 0 bases, leaving 11 bases between them. The CDR3 protein is CASTEGPSTDTQYF. The CDR3 region has the DNA TGTGCCAGCACCGAGGGCCCGAGCACAGATACGCAGTATTTT.

This chain links TRBV27 with TRBJ2-1, with 13 bases matching TRBD2. The J segment lost 8 bases and the V segment lost 6 bases, leaving 7 bases of the junction unmatched. This CDR3 region has 15 residues. Germline CDR1 and CDR2: MNHEY and SMNVEV (reference sequence). The CDR3 DNA is TGTGCCAGCAGGCCTACTAGCGGGGGGGCCGATGAGCAGTTCTTC. The encoded protein is CASRPTSGGADEQFF.

The chain links TRBV7-2 to TRBJ1-2, with 7 nucleotides matching TRBD1. V trimming: 5 bases; J trimming: 2 bases; junction bases outside the gene matches: 8. The CDR3 is 15 amino acids. Germline CDR1 is SGHTA and CDR2 is FQGNSA. The CDR3 DNA reads TGTGCCAGCAGCCCCACGGGACAGCTCAACTATGGCTACACCTTC. Its translation: CASSPTGQLNYGYTF.

The rearrangement uses TRBV18 and TRBJ2-7; tentatively, D is TRBD2 (5 bases). The CDR3 runs to 15 residues. The germline V and J ends were trimmed by 3 bases and 5 bases, with 17 bases remaining between them. The germline gives CDR1 KGHSH, CDR2 LQKENI. Here the CDR3 DNA reads TGTGCCAGCTCACCTGAGGGCAGTAGATCTAACGAGCAGTACTTC. Amino acid sequence: CASSPEGSRSNEQYF.

The CDR3: CASSSGGPLSYEQYF. Here the CDR3 DNA reads TGTGCCAGCAGTTCCGGGGGACCTCTTTCCTACGAGCAGTACTTC. The chain has TRBV6-5 and TRBJ2-7; D is possibly TRBD2 (6 bases). The V and J ends lost 4 bases and 1 base respectively, with 14 bases between them. This CDR3 has 15 residues. Germline V gives CDR1 MNHEY, CDR2 SVGAGI.